This TCR beta chain was identified in a study of blood T cell repertoires in COVID-19. About the study: Whether acute or convalescent, the COVID-19 samples came from the United States, Italy and Spain. PBMCs, B-cell-depleted T cells, or T cells were the source of the cDNA or gDNA that made up the material.

Germline CDR1 MNHEY, CDR2 SMNVEV (reference sequence). This CDR3 has 14 amino acids. Trimming took 5 bases from V and 5 from J; bases not matched to a gene: 8. Original processing methods: Amplification of reference gene primers provided the estimated nucleated cell counts. TCRdb's table, derived via immunoSEQ multiplex PCR, lists solely in-frame clones and lacks some. V, J and clone size are taken as reported in that table, and D and trimming were inferred from the DNA itself. The repertoire holds 200,000 to 300,000 clones, with around four fifths as singletons. The source material was peripheral blood. This chain links TRBV27 with TRBJ2-5; 7 bases line up with TRBD1. This clonotype was obtained from an older woman with active or convalescent COVID-19. CDR3 nucleotide sequence: TGTGCCAGCAGTCGTCAGGGGGTCGGGGAGACCCAGTACTTC. Translating it yields CASSRQGVGETQYF.